These 18 T cell receptor beta chains share one sample of origin, sequenced in a study of cytomegalovirus exposure and HLA in healthy donors. The PCR used 60 Vbeta and 13 Jbeta primers. The repertoire was sequenced with immunoSEQ multiplex PCR; TCRdb's copy has only in-frame clones and lacks some. The sample has 80,000 to 130,000 clones; around three quarters are singletons. The sequencing sample was made of PBMCs. Receptor source: a woman in her forties or fifties in good health and CMV-seropositive.

The chain has TRBV7-9 and TRBJ1-6; possible D gene TRBD1, 5 bases. The CDR3 has 15 amino acids. V was shortened by 1 base and J by 10 bases, with 14 bases between the two germline ends. From germline, CDR1 is SEHNR and CDR2 FQNEAQ (reference sequence). The chain's CDR3 is CASSLVTSGQSPLHF. The CDR3 bases are TGTGCCAGCAGCTTAGTTACGTCAGGGCAATCACCCCTCCACTTT. Together with reference TRBV7-9 and TRBJ1-6, the CDR3 gives the full variable domain: DTGVSQNPRHKITKRGQNVTFRCDPISEHNRLYWYRQTLGQGPEFLTYFQNEAQLEKSRLLSDRFSAERPKGSFSTLEIQRTEQGDSAMYLCASSLVTSGQSPLHFGNGTRLTVT.

V gene TRBV19 combines with J gene TRBJ1-5; D uncertain. V was cut by 3 bases and J by 2 bases, with 5 bases left in between. Germline V gene lookup returns CDR1 LNHDA and CDR2 SQIVND (reference sequence). CDR3 length: 13 amino acids. CDR3 in amino acids: CASSIPGNQPQHF. The CDR3 nucleotides are TGTGCCAGTAGTATCCCCGGCAATCAGCCCCAGCATTTT.

The genes are TRBV2 and TRBJ1-1, with D uncertain. V lost 2 bases to trimming and J lost 4 bases, with 11 bases between them. The germline V gene has CDR1 SNHLY and CDR2 FYNNEI. CDR3 length equals 14 residues. This CDR3 is CASSESGRLTEAFF. In DNA, the CDR3 is TGTGCCAGCAGTGAAAGCGGCAGACTCACTGAAGCTTTCTTT.

DNA of the CDR3: TGCGCCAGCCACGACAGGGGCATGAACACTGAAGCTTTCTTT. Its translation is CASHDRGMNTEAFF. This chain joins TRBV10-2 and TRBJ1-1, with TRBD1 matching over 8 bases. Germline assignment: CDR1 WSHSY and CDR2 SAAADI. V was pared by 8 bases and J by 0 bases, with 5 bases of the junction left unmatched. The CDR3 sequence is 14 residues long.

The chain is built from TRBV18 and TRBJ1-3; 8 nucleotides line up with TRBD1. This CDR3 contains 16 residues. The ends lost 1 base at V and 2 bases at J; junction bases unmatched: 4. Germline CDR1 is KGHSH and CDR2 is LQKENI. In DNA form, the CDR3 reads TGTGCCAGCTCACCACTCGACAGGGGCACTGGAAACACCATATATTTT. It yields the protein CASSPLDRGTGNTIYF.

The V call is TRBV25-1, the J call TRBJ2-5, with D perhaps matching TRBD2 (6 bases). Trimming took 3 bases from V and 9 from J, leaving 20 bases between them. Germline CDR1 reads MGHDK; CDR2 reads SYGVNS. This CDR3 comprises 15 residues. The CDR3 loop reads CASSDRGGWGEAQYF. The CDR3 region has the DNA TGTGCCAGCAGTGACCGGGGAGGTTGGGGTGAGGCCCAGTACTTC.

The V call is TRBV5-1, the J call TRBJ1-1, with D unclear. CDR1 is SGHRS and CDR2 is YFSETQ in the germline V gene. The CDR3 runs to 12 residues. Trimming removed 5 bases at V and 1 base at J, with 6 bases between. The CDR3, as DNA: TGCGCCAGCAGTTCAGGGAACACTGAAGCTTTCTTT. Its translation: CASSSGNTEAFF.

V and J are TRBV6-6 and TRBJ1-1, with D hard to call. Trimming pared 6 bases from V and 1 base from J, leaving 9 bases between. The CDR3 runs 13 residues. Germline-derived CDR1 and CDR2 are MNHNY and SVGAGI (reference sequence). CDR3 region: CASSLQPNTEAFF. In DNA form, the CDR3 reads TGTGCCAGCAGCCTACAGCCGAACACTGAAGCTTTCTTT.

The chain links TRBV6-5 to TRBJ1-6; no clear D. This CDR3 spans 16 amino acids. CDR1 is MNHEY and CDR2 is SVGAGI in the germline V gene. Trimming stripped 4 bases from V and 6 bases from J, with 16 bases between. CDR3 sequence: CASSSHWQAFNSPLHF. In DNA form, the CDR3 reads TGTGCCAGCAGTTCTCATTGGCAGGCGTTTAATTCACCCCTCCACTTT.

The genes are TRBV7-2 and TRBJ2-4; D is ambiguous. CDR3 length: 13 residues. The germline V gene has CDR1 SGHTA and CDR2 FQGNSA. The ends were cut back, 1 base at V and 6 bases at J, with 7 bases in the middle. Here the CDR3 reads CASSLGRGNIQYF. The CDR3 DNA reads as TGTGCCAGCAGCTTAGGAAGAGGAAACATTCAGTACTTC.

The J gene is TRBJ2-1, the V gene TRBV6-1; tentatively, D is TRBD2 (6 bases). The V end was cut by 1 base, the J end by 7 bases, with 14 bases between. Looked up from germline, CDR1 is MNHNS and CDR2 is SASEGT. The CDR3 spans 15 residues. CDR3 sequence reads: CASSEEGTPWNEQFF. Written as DNA, the CDR3 is TGTGCCAGCAGTGAAGAGGGGACTCCCTGGAATGAGCAGTTCTTC.

The CDR3 sequence is CASSEASGGTGYTF. CDR3 DNA: TGTGCCAGCAGTGAAGCAAGCGGGGGGACGGGCTACACCTTC. J is TRBJ1-2 and V is TRBV6-1; TRBD1 is a possible D gene (5 bases). The ends were cut back, 0 bases at V and 8 bases at J, with 13 bases in the middle. CDR1 is MNHNS and CDR2 is SASEGT in the germline V gene. CDR3 length: 14 amino acids.

This clone was seen only once. J is TRBJ2-5 and V is TRBV27; 11 bases are a match to TRBD2. The germline V gene encodes CDR1 MNHEY and CDR2 SMNVEV (reference sequence). The CDR3 is 16 residues long. J was trimmed by 2 bases and V by 5 bases; bases with no gene match: 7. The DNA for the CDR3 is TGTGCCAGCAGTCCGGGACTAGCGGAGGCGCAAGAGACCCAGTACTTC. It codes for CASSPGLAEAQETQYF.

The J gene is TRBJ2-3, the V gene TRBV2; D is possibly TRBD1 (5 bases). CDR3 length equals 15 residues. The germline V gene has CDR1 SNHLY and CDR2 FYNNEI. V dropped 3 bases and J dropped 2 bases, with 12 bases sitting between them. The CDR3: CASSDMGLNTDTQYF. In DNA, the CDR3 is TGTGCCAGCAGTGATATGGGGCTTAACACAGATACGCAGTATTTT.

The chain joins TRBV27 to TRBJ2-1, with D maybe TRBD2 (5 bases). Trimming removed 2 bases from V and 0 bases from J, with 8 bases in between. The CDR3 spans 15 residues. Germline V gene data show CDR1 as MNHEY and CDR2 as SMNVEV (reference sequence). The CDR3 loop is CASSLTGSSYNEQFF. The CDR3 DNA reads as TGTGCCAGCAGTTTAACTGGGAGCTCCTACAATGAGCAGTTCTTC.

There are a few counts of this clone. V is TRBV14 and J is TRBJ1-5, with 7 bases aligning to TRBD1. The junction had 8 bases not matched to a gene; V was cut back by 0 bases and J by 6 bases. Germline CDR1 and CDR2: SGHDN and FVKESK. The CDR3 is 16 amino acids. The CDR3 DNA reads as TGTGCCAGCAGCCAAGATGTGCCCAGGGGGGTTCAGCCCCAGCATTTT. Translating gives CASSQDVPRGVQPQHF. The full variable domain, completed using reference TRBV14 and TRBJ1-5, is EAGVTQFPSHSVIEKGQTVTLRCDPISGHDNLYWYRRVMGKEIKFLLHFVKESKQDESGMPNNRFLAERTGGTYSTLKVQPAELEDSGVYFCASSQDVPRGVQPQHFGDGTRLSIL.

The rearrangement joins TRBV9 to TRBJ1-1, with 7 bases lining up with TRBD1. The CDR3 spans 15 residues. Losses at the gene ends were 0 bases for V and 1 base for J; bases not matched to a gene: 3. Germline V gene lookup returns CDR1 SGDLS and CDR2 YYNGEE. This CDR3 is CASSVVGTANTEAFF. DNA of the CDR3: TGTGCCAGCAGCGTAGTAGGGACAGCGAACACTGAAGCTTTCTTT.

The chain joins TRBV19 to TRBJ1-2, with TRBD1 as a possible D gene (5 bases). V lost 7 bases to trimming and J lost 4 bases, with 19 bases between them. This CDR3 has 15 amino acids. Germline values: CDR1 LNHDA, CDR2 SQIVND (reference sequence). This chain's CDR3 is CASKGQLAEGYGYTF. The CDR3 nucleotides read TGTGCCAGTAAGGGGCAGTTGGCGGAAGGCTATGGCTACACCTTC.